This T cell receptor beta chain is drawn from a study of cytomegalovirus exposure and HLA in healthy donors. Study-level information: There were nearly 120 million unique TCR beta sequences, drawn from approximately 180 million T cells, in an earlier analysis. Notes on the study in general: Presence/absence analyses took donor sequencing depth as roughly uniform. Compared with the roughly 700-donor mean, an Asian-associated ancestry cluster reportedly had fewer N-insertions, according to a later analysis.

About this clone itself: Its specificity is unknown.

Trimming left V 5 bases short and J 8 bases short, with 9 bases between. The CDR3 loop spans 11 amino acids. The V gene's germline CDR1 is SGHAT and CDR2 FQNNGV. The primer mix had 60 Vbeta and 13 Jbeta primers. Sequencing used immunoSEQ multiplex PCR; TCRdb keeps in-frame clones, though not all of them. The table lists roughly 190,000 clones, 70% to 90% of them singletons. The receptor comes from a woman under 30 in good health and CMV-seronegative. Specimen: PBMCs. The chain is built from TRBV11-2 and TRBJ1-2; D gene unclear. CDR3 sequence reads: CASSPSRGYTF. DNA of the CDR3: TGTGCCAGCAGCCCTTCGAGGGGCTACACCTTC.